This T cell receptor beta chain was sequenced during a study of CD8 T cells in ankylosing spondylitis. This clonotype was seen a few times. Its matching antigen is unknown. This CDR3 has 14 amino acids. The V end was cut by 0 bases, the J end by 4 bases, with 7 bases between. General observations from the study: Several highly homologous variants formed a TCR beta motif that appeared characteristic of ankylosing spondylitis blood.

Each CDR3 protein is one row after TCRdb ran MiXCR on the 5' RACE reads. The repertoire holds roughly 700,000 distinct CDR3 sequences, 15% to 20% seen once, with around 19% in the top ten. The J gene is TRBJ1-3, the V gene TRBV12-3 or TRBV12-4, with D uncertain. The receptor comes from a male donor with ankylosing spondylitis. Input material: blood, either unsorted or a sorted T cell fraction (not recorded which). The CDR3 DNA reads as TGTGCCAGCAGTTTAGCAGACTGGGGAAACACCATATATTTT. It yields the protein CASSLADWGNTIYF.